This T cell receptor beta chain was identified during a study of shared clonotypes between healthy human individuals. The data were produced by immunoSEQ multiplex PCR, yet TCRdb's version contains in-frame clones alone and is incomplete. The table lists over 1.4 million clones, around 97% of them singletons. Concerning this clone: This sample also contains other DNA sequences that code for the same CDR3.

Germline V gives CDR1 MNHEY, CDR2 SVGAGI. The CDR3 spans 15 residues. V gave up 0 bases and J gave up 1 base, with 9 bases separating them. The sequence derives from a man aged 25 to 40 in good health. V usage is TRBV6-5 and J usage is TRBJ1-1, with unresolved D. The sample taken for sequencing was naive CD4+ T cells sorted from blood. The subset denotes: CD45RA+ positively selected. The CDR3 region is CASSYSAGRNTEAFF. The CDR3 DNA is TGTGCCAGCAGTTACTCGGCCGGACGGAACACTGAAGCTTTCTTT.